This T cell receptor (beta chain) was identified in a study of Ad26.COV2.S vaccination and SARS-CoV-2 variants. Overall study: Into the muscle, Ad26.COV2.S was dosed once or twice, 56 days apart.

General observations from the study: With respect to non-spike TCR breadth, vaccine and placebo recipients were similar.

Sample treatment: some 19 received Ad26.COV2.S at low or high dose, single or two shots; roughly 5 received placebo; per-sample allocation not given. It was on day 63 after the first vaccine or placebo injection that samples were taken. The study used a vaccine consisting of an Ad26 vector that expressed Wuhan-strain SARS-CoV-2 spike. This clone occurred a few times. What it binds is unknown. This CDR3 has 13 amino acids. V lost 7 bases and J lost 9, with 17 bases in between. CDR1 and CDR2 from the germline V gene are PRHDT and FYEKMQ (reference sequence). Data came from immunoSEQ multiplex PCR; TCRdb stores just in-frame clones and leaves some out. Seen here are roughly 510,000 clones, approximately 88% observed once, and the top ten hold roughly 12%.

This receptor was identified in a person aged 18 to 65 who received the Ad26.COV2.S COVID-19 vaccine or a placebo. The sample in question was peripheral blood, obtained in a trial of Ad26.COV2.S vaccine versus placebo. This rearrangement joins TRBV13 to TRBJ2-3; D tentatively fits TRBD1 or TRBD2 (5 bases each). The CDR3 reads CASTQSPGRTQYF. DNA for the CDR3: TGTGCCAGCACCCAGTCTCCGGGACGAACGCAGTATTTT.